Listed here is a single TCR beta chain. Its antigen remains unknown. Using its own MiXCR run on the RT-PCR reads, TCRdb lists one record per CDR3 protein. The sample has about 240,000 distinct CDR3 sequences; 12% are singletons. This sample is drawn from a study of response to subunit inactivated influenza vaccine. Findings and limits, study-wide: Few new T cells, the authors suggested, are recruited by each seasonal influenza vaccination.

Trimming removed 2 bases from V and 5 bases from J; junction bases left unmatched: 3. CDR3 length: 14 amino acids. Germline values: CDR1 SGHRS, CDR2 YFSETQ. The V gene is TRBV5-1, the J gene TRBJ2-5; 10 bases map to TRBD2. The source is a man aged 45-60 years who received an inactivated influenza vaccine. The specimen was non-naive T cells sorted from PBMCs, collected around two weeks before vaccination. CDR3 residues: CASSFSGGVETQYF. The CDR3 DNA is TGCGCCAGCAGCTTCAGCGGGGGGGTGGAGACCCAGTACTTC.